This T cell receptor beta chain was sequenced in a study of cytomegalovirus exposure and HLA in healthy donors. Study observations and caveats: Later analysis placed DRB1 highest and HLA-C lowest in TCR association rates, which differed by HLA locus. Many donors shared some public TCRs, even though most TCR sequences were rare. Through in vitro validation, three CMV-associated chains were shown to be specific for CMV antigens. Most CMV-associated TCR beta chains appeared HLA-restricted in a later analysis.

A note on this clone: Its specificity is unknown.

Both 60 Vbeta primers and 13 Jbeta primers went into the PCR. Method: immunoSEQ multiplex PCR; TCRdb's copy keeps in-frame clones and lacks some. Of some 200,000 clones in the sample, about 81% were seen once. The CDR3 sequence is 16 residues long. Germline values: CDR1 MDHEN, CDR2 SYDVKM. Losses at the gene ends were 5 bases for V and 2 bases for J; bases not matched to a gene: 10. V and J are TRBV28 and TRBJ2-5; TRBD2 agrees at 8 bases. The sample taken for sequencing was PBMCs. The receptor was isolated from a woman aged 25 to 39 in good health and CMV-seronegative. CDR3 DNA sequence: TGTGCCAGCAGTCTCTCTAGCGGGCGAACTCAAGAGACCCAGTACTTC. It specifies CASSLSSGRTQETQYF.